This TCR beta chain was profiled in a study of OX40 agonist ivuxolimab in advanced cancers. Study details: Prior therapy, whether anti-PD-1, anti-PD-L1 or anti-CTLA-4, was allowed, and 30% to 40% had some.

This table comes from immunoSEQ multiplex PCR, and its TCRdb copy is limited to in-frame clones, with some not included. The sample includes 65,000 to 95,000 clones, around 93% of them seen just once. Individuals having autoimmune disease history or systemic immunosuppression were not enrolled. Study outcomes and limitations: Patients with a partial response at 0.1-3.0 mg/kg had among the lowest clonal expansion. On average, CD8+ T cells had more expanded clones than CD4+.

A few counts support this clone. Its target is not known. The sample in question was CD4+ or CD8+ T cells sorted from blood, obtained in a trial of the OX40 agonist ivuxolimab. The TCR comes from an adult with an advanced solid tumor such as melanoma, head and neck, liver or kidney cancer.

CDR3: CASSIGGATNEKLFF. CDR3 in DNA: TGTGCCAGCAGCATCGGGGGAGCAACTAATGAAAAACTGTTTTTT. The chain employs TRBV9 and TRBJ1-4; TRBD1 might be the D (5 bases). Deletions cut 4 bases from V and 0 bases from J, with 10 bases between. The CDR3 runs 15 residues. CDR1 is SGDLS, CDR2 YYNGEE, per germline.